This T cell receptor (beta chain) was sequenced for a study of blood T cell repertoires in COVID-19. Seattle researchers signed up patients amid active infection and tracked them longitudinally. This CDR3 spans 18 amino acids. The germline gives CDR1 MGHRA, CDR2 YSYEKL. J lost 2 bases, V lost 4 bases, and 10 bases had no gene match. As originally analysed: Reference gene primer amplification in the assay estimated nucleated cell counts. Assay: immunoSEQ multiplex PCR; the TCRdb copy retains only in-frame clones and omits some. The D gene and trimming were derived from the DNA, and the V and J assignments and clone size from that table. The sample consists of 55,000 to 75,000 clones, 72% of them appearing once.

The sequenced material came from peripheral blood. The TCR originated in a woman in her 70s with COVID-19, enrolled during active disease. This rearrangement joins TRBV4-1 to TRBJ2-1, with 11 bases fitting TRBD2. In DNA form, the CDR3 reads TGCGCCAGCAGCCCCCGGGGACTAGCGGAGGCCACCTACAATGAGCAGTTCTTC. Its translation: CASSPRGLAEATYNEQFF.